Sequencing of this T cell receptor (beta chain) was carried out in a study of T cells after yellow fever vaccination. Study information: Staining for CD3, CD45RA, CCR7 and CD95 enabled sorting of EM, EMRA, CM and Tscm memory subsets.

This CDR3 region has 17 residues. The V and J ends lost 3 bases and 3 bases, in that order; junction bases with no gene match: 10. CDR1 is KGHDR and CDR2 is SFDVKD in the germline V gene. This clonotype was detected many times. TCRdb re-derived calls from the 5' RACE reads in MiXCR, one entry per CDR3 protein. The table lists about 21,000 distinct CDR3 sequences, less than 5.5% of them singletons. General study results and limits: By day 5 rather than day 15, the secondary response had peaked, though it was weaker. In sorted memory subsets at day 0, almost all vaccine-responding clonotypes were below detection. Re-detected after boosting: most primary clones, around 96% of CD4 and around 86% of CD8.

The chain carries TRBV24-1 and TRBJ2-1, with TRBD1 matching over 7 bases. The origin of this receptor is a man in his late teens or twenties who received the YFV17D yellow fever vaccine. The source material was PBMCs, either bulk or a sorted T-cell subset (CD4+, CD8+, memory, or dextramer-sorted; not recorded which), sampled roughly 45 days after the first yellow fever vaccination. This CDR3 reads CATSDARDSHGYNEQFF. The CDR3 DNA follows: TGTGCCACCAGTGATGCACGGGACAGTCACGGCTACAATGAGCAGTTCTTC.